This paragraph reports one TCR beta chain. No antigen is known for it. Per-base qualities were not stored, and no clone one base away is much larger. The sample belongs to a study of blood T cell repertoires in COVID-19 (dated by TCRdb to about 2020). Study-level background: Samples from collaborators originated in the United States, Italy and Spain and spanned both the acute and convalescent phases of COVID-19. The samples were drawn from two sources: the first 160 participants of the ongoing ImmuneRACE study, and 1,254 subjects contributed by 6 global collaborators. The dataset comprised deeply sampled blood TCRbeta repertoires from subjects exposed to, actively infected with, or recovered from COVID-19. The repertoires were released in a freely available public database intended as a resource for research on the immune response to SARS-CoV-2. A de-identified subject ID, COVID-19 status, age in years and sex were almost always included in the sample metadata. The prospective study material was composed of cDNA or gDNA derived from T cells, B-cell-depleted T cells, or PBMCs. Where available, HLA class I and class II types were obtained from metadata supplied by the sample provider rather than from assay-based typing. Beyond this particular receptor, the publication reports: The amount of clinical and demographic metadata varied by source and participant and was provided uncurated.

TCRbeta CDR3 regions were amplified from genomic DNA using the immunoSEQ Assay, a bias-controlled multiplex PCR. Under the source paper's analysis protocol: The number of nucleated cells in each sample was estimated by amplification of reference gene primers within the assay. To quantify the absolute abundance of each unique TCRbeta CDR3 rearrangement, sequence reads were collapsed and filtered. For each sample, productive Simpson clonality was calculated by taking the square root of Simpson's diversity index across productive rearrangements. TCRdb holds this immuneACCESS table with in-frame rearrangements only. Some clones are missing; in checked studies, unresolved V genes explain under half, and the rest has no known cause. D and trimming were read from the DNA, whereas the V and J calls and clone size are those reported in that table. The sample profile shows around 270,000 clones; around nine tenths of them were found once. The ten largest clones represent around 9.5% of the sample.

Another Seattle source contributed samples from volunteer blood donors who had recovered from COVID-19. Whole blood was collected in K2EDTA tubes by collaborating institutions according to the institutions' own protocols. For TCRbeta analysis, collaborators shipped samples as frozen whole blood, isolated PBMCs, or DNA extracted from either of those sample types. V and J are truncated by 4 bases and 7 bases respectively, leaving an intervening sequence of 11 bases. Via the germline V gene, CDR1 is SGDLS and CDR2 YYNGEE. The cysteine opens and the phenylalanine closes a CDR3 of 12 amino acids. CDR3 DNA is the only sequence kept; it has 36 bases, read in frame from the first base.

The source material was peripheral blood. The sequence was obtained from a man aged 35 to 55 who had recovered from COVID-19. The chain employs TRBV9 and TRBJ1-2, with the identity of the D gene unclear. The nucleotide sequence reads as follows: TGTGCCAGCAGCCCGAGTACTGCTGGCTACACCTTC. It specifies CASSPSTAGYTF.